This entry lists 8 T cell receptor beta chains sequenced from one sample in a study of blood T cell repertoires in COVID-19. Data came from immunoSEQ multiplex PCR; TCRdb stores just in-frame clones and leaves some out. The sample consists of some 200,000 clones, 80% to 90% of them appearing once. The sample was peripheral blood. All receptors derive from a woman in her forties or fifties with acute or convalescent COVID-19.

The V call is TRBV6-4, the J call TRBJ1-4, with D hard to call. The V end was cut by 8 bases, the J end by 8 bases, with 15 bases between. The CDR3 consists of 13 residues. Looked up from germline, CDR1 is MRHNA and CDR2 is SNTAGT. The CDR3 DNA follows: TGTGCCAGCGGGCCCCCAAAGTGGGAAAAACTGTTTTTT. Protein product: CASGPPKWEKLFF.

CDR3 DNA: TGTGCCAGCAGTTACCAAGCGGGAGCGATTACTAGCACAGATACGCAGTATTTT. Translated, it gives CASSYQAGAITSTDTQYF. V is TRBV6-2 or TRBV6-3 and J is TRBJ2-3, with 8 bases fitting TRBD2. Losses at the gene ends were 2 bases for V and 0 bases for J; bases not matched to a gene: 10. The CDR3 is made up of 18 amino acids. Germline V gene data show CDR1 as MNHEY and CDR2 as SVGEGT.

This chain uses TRBV6-5 with TRBJ2-7; 7 bases agree with TRBD1. This CDR3 spans 15 amino acids. In germline, CDR1 is MNHEY, CDR2 SVGAGI. Losses at the gene ends were 7 bases for V and 1 base for J; bases not matched to a gene: 10. The CDR3 loop is CASTTGDAGSYEQYF. Here the CDR3 DNA reads TGTGCCAGCACCACAGGGGACGCTGGATCCTACGAGCAGTACTTC.

The count of this clone is one. The J gene is TRBJ2-5, the V gene TRBV30, with D possibly TRBD2 on 5 matching bases. CDR3 length: 17 residues. V dropped 3 bases and J dropped 0 bases, with 20 bases sitting between them. Looked up from germline, CDR1 is GTSNPN and CDR2 is SVGIG (reference sequence). CDR3 loop: CAWSGKTNTVYQETQYF. In DNA form, the CDR3 reads TGTGCCTGGAGCGGGAAGACCAATACAGTATACCAAGAGACCCAGTACTTC.

The J gene is TRBJ1-2, the V gene TRBV14; TRBD1 agrees at 10 bases. Germline V gene data show CDR1 as SGHDN and CDR2 as FVKESK. This CDR3 has 17 residues. V gave up 2 bases and J gave up 8 bases; unmatched junction bases: 14. The CDR3 loop reads CASSQFRTGGDLQGYTF. CDR3 nucleotides: TGTGCCAGCAGCCAATTCCGGACAGGGGGAGATCTCCAAGGCTACACCTTC.

This clone was observed a single time. The J gene is TRBJ2-1, the V gene TRBV6-5, with 10 bases identical to TRBD2. Trimming took 2 bases from V and 5 from J; bases not matched to a gene: 3. The CDR3 spans 15 residues. Per the germline V gene, CDR1 is MNHEY and CDR2 is SVGAGI. CDR3 nucleotides: TGTGCCAGCAGTTACCAAGGACTAGCGGACAATGAGCAGTTCTTC. As protein: CASSYQGLADNEQFF.

The chain carries TRBV29-1 and TRBJ2-3, with 9 nucleotides matching TRBD2. This CDR3 has 14 amino acids. Germline V gene data show CDR1 as SQVTM and CDR2 as ANQGSEA. J gave up 6 bases and V 3 bases, and 7 bases lay outside the gene matches. DNA of the CDR3: TGCAGCGTTGATGTCCTAGCGGGATATGATACGCAGTATTTT. It translates to CSVDVLAGYDTQYF.

J is TRBJ1-5 and V is TRBV7-8; a weak D match, TRBD1 (6 bases). CDR3 size: 15 residues. Germline CDR1 is SGHVS and CDR2 is FQNEAQ. The germline V and J ends were trimmed by 2 bases and 3 bases, with 11 bases remaining between them. For the CDR3, the DNA is TGTGCCAGCAGCTTATGGGGGCAGCCCAATCAGCCCCAGCATTTT. It encodes CASSLWGQPNQPQHF.